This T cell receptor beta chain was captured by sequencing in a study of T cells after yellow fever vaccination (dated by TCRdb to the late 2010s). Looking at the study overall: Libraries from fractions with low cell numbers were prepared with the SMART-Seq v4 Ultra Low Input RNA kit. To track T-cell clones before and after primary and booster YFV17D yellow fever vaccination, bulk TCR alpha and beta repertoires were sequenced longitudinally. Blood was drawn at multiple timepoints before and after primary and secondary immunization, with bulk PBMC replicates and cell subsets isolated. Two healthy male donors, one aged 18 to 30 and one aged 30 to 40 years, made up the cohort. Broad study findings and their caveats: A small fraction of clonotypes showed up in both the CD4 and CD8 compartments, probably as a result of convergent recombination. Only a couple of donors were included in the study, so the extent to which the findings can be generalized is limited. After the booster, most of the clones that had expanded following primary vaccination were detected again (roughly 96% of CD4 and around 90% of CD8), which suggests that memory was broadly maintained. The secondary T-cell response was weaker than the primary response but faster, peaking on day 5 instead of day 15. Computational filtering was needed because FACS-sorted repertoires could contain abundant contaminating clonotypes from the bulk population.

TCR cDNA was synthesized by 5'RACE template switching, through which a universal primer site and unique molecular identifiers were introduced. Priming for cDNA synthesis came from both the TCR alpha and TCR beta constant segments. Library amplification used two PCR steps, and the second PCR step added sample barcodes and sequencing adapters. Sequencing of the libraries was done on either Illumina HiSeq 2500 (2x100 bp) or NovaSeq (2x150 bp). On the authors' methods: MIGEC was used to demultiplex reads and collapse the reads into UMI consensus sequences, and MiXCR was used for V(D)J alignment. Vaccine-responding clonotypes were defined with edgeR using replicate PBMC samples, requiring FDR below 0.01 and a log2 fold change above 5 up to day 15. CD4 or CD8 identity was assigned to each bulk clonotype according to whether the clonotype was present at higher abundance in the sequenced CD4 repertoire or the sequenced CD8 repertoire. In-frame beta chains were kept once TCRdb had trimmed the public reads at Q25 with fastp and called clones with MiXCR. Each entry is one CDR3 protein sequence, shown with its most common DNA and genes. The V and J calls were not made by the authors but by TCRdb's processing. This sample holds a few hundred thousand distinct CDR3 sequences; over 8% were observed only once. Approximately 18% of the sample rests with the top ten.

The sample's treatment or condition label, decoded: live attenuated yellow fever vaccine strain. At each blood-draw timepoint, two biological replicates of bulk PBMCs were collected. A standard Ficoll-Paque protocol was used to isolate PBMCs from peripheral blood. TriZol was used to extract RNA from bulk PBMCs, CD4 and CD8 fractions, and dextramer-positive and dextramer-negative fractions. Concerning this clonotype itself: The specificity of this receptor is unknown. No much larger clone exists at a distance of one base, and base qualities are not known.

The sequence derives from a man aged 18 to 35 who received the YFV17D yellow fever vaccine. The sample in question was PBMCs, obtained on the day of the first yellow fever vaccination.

The DNA sequence is given as TGTGCCAGCAGCTATACTAGCGGGGGTAGCACAGATACGCAGTATTTT. This encodes CASSYTSGGSTDTQYF. This chain joins TRBV11-2 to TRBJ2-3, and TRBD2 aligns with 11 junction nucleotides. V is pruned by 4 bases and J by 0 bases, leaving 3 bases of the junction without a gene match. CDR1 is given as SGHAT and CDR2 as FQNNGV, both from the germline V gene. The CDR3 has 16 amino acids, counting the end cysteine and phenylalanine. Of the read, only the CDR3 DNA is kept; its 48 bases are in frame from base 1.